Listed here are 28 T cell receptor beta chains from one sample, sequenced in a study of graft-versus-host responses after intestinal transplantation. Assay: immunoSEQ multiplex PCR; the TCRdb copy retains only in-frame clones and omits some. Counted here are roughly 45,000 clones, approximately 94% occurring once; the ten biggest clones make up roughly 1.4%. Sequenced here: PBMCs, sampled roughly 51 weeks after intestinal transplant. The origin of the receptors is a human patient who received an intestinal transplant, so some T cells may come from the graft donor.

In DNA form, the CDR3 reads TGTGCCAGCAGAATGGGATCTGGGGCCAACGTCCTGACTTTC. This codes for CASRMGSGANVLTF. This rearrangement joins TRBV14 to TRBJ2-6; the D is unclear. V lost 6 bases, J lost 1 base, and 7 bases lay in between. CDR3 size: 14 residues. Germline V gene lookup returns CDR1 SGHDN and CDR2 FVKESK. Full variable domain (remainder filled in from reference TRBV14 and TRBJ2-6): EAGVTQFPSHSVIEKGQTVTLRCDPISGHDNLYWYRRVMGKEIKFLLHFVKESKQDESGMPNNRFLAERTGGTYSTLKVQPAELEDSGVYFCASRMGSGANVLTFGAGSRLTVL.

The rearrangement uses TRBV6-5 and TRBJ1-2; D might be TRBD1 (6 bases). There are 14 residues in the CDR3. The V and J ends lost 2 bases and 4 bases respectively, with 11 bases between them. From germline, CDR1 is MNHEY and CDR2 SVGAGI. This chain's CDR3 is CASSYGGQPYGYTF. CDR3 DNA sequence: TGTGCCAGCAGTTACGGAGGACAGCCCTATGGCTACACCTTC.

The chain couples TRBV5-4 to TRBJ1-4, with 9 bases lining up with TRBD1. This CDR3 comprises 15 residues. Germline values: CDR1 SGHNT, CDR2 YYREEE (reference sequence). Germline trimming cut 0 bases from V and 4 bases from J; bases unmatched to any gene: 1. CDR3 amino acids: CASSLGGQGNEKLFF. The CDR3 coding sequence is TGTGCCAGCAGCTTGGGGGGACAGGGTAATGAAAAACTGTTTTTT.

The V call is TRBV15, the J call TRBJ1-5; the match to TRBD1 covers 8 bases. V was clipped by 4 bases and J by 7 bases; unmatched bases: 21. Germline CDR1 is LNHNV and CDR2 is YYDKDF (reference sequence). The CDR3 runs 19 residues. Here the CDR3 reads CATSNWGYTQGARKQPQHF. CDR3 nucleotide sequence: TGTGCCACCAGCAACTGGGGCTATACCCAGGGGGCGCGTAAACAGCCCCAGCATTTT.

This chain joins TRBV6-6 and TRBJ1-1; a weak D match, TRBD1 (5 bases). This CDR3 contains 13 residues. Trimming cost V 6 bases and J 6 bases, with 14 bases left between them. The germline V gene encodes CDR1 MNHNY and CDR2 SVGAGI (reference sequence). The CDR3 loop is CASRGTAGAEAFF. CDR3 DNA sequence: TGTGCCAGCAGAGGGACGGCGGGGGCTGAAGCTTTCTTT.

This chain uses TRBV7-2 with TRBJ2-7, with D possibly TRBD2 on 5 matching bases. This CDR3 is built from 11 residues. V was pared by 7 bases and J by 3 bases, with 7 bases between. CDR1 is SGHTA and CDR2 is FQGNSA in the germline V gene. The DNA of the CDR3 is TGTGCCAGCACCAGCGGCTACGAGCAGTACTTC. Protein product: CASTSGYEQYF.

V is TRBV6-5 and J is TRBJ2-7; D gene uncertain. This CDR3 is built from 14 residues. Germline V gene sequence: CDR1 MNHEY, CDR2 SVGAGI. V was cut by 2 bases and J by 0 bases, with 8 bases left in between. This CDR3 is CASSYRMSSYEQYF. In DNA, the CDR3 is TGTGCCAGCAGTTACCGGATGAGCTCCTACGAGCAGTACTTC.

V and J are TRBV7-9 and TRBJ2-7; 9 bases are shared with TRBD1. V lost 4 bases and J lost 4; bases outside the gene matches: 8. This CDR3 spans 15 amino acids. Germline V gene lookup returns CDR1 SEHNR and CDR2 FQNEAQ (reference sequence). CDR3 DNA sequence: TGTGCCAGCAGCTCTTGGACAGGGGAGGCTTACGAGCAGTACTTC. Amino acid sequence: CASSSWTGEAYEQYF.

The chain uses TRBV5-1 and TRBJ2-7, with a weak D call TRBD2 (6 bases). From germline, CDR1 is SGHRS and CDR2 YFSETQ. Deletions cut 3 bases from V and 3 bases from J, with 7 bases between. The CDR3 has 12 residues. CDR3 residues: CASSSSDYEQYF. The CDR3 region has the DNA TGCGCCAGCAGCTCTAGCGACTACGAGCAGTACTTC.

DNA for the CDR3: TGTGCCAGCAATCCCGGGACAGGGAGAAATGAAAAACTGTTTTTT. Protein: CASNPGTGRNEKLFF. The J gene is TRBJ1-4, the V gene TRBV6-1; 9 nucleotides line up with TRBD1. After removal of 7 bases from V and 5 bases from J, the junction contained 8 bases not matched to a gene. Germline V gene data show CDR1 as MNHNS and CDR2 as SASEGT. This CDR3 comprises 15 residues.

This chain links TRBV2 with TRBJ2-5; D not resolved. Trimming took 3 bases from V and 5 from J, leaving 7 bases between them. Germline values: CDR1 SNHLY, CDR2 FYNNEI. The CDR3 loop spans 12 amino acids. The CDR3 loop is CASSERVETQYF. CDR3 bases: TGTGCCAGCAGTGAGCGTGTCGAGACCCAGTACTTC.

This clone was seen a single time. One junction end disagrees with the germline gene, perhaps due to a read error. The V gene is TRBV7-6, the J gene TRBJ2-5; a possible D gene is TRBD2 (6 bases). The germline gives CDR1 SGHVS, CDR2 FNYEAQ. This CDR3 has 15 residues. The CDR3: CASSLARDFQETQYF. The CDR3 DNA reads TGTGCCAGCAGTTTAGCCCGGGACTTTCAAGAGACCCAGTACTTC. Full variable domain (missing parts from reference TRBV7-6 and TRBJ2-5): GAGVSQSPRYKVTKRGQDVALRCDPISGHVSLYWYRQALGQGPEFLTYFNYEAQQDKSGLPNDRFSAERPEGSISTLTIQRTEQRDSAMYRCASSLARDFQETQYFGPGTRLLVL.

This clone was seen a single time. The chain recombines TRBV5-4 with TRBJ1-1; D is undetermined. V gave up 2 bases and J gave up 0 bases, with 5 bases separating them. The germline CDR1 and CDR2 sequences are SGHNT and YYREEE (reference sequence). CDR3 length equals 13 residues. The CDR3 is CASSFLVNTEAFF. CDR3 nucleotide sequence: TGTGCCAGCAGCTTCTTGGTGAACACTGAAGCTTTCTTT.

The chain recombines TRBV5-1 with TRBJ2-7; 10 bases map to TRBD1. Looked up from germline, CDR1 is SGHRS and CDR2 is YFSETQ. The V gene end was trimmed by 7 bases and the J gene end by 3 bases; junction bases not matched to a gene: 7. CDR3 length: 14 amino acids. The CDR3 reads CASARRDRGYEQYF. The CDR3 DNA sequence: TGCGCCAGCGCCAGGAGGGACAGGGGCTACGAGCAGTACTTC. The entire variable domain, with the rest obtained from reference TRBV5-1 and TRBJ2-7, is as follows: KAGVTQTPRYLIKTRGQQVTLSCSPISGHRSVSWYQQTPGQGLQFLFEYFSETQRNKGNFPGRFSGRQFSNSRSEMNVSTLELGDSALYLCASARRDRGYEQYFGPGTRLTVT.

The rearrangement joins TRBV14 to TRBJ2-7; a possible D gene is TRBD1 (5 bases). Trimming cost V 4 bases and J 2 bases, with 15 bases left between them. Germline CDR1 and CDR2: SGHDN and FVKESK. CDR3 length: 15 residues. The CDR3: CASSLSDGATYEQYF. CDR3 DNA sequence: TGTGCCAGCAGCCTTTCGGATGGGGCTACCTACGAGCAGTACTTC.

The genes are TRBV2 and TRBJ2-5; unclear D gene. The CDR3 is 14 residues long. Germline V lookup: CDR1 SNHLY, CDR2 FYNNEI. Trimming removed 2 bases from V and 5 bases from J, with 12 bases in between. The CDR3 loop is CASSEFLGLETQYF. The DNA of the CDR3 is TGTGCCAGCAGTGAATTTTTGGGATTGGAGACCCAGTACTTC.

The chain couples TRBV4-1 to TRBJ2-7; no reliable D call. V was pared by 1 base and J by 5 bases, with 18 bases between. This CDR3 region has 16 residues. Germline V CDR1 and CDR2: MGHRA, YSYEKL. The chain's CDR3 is CASSQGVNYMSDEQYF. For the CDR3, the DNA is TGCGCCAGCAGCCAAGGAGTTAATTACATGTCGGACGAGCAGTACTTC.

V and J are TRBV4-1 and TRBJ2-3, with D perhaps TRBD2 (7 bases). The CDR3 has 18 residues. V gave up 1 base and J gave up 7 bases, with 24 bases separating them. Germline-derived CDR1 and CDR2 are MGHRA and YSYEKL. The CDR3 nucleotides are TGCGCCAGCAGCCAAGGCCTCTTAGGGGATAGGGGGGGCCATACGCAGTATTTT. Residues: CASSQGLLGDRGGHTQYF.

CDR3 sequence: CASSFNRLEAFF. Here the CDR3 DNA reads TGTGCCAGCAGCTTCAACAGACTTGAAGCTTTCTTT. The chain couples TRBV7-9 to TRBJ1-1; D is unclear. The germline V and J ends were trimmed by 3 bases and 7 bases, with 9 bases remaining between them. Germline V gene sequence: CDR1 SEHNR, CDR2 FQNEAQ (reference sequence). This CDR3 spans 12 amino acids.

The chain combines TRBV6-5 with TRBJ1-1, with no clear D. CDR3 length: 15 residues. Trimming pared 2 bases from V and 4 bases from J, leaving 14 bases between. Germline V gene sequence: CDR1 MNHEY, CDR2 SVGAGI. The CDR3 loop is CASSYPGREGTEAFF. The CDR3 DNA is TGTGCCAGCAGTTACCCGGGTAGGGAAGGCACTGAAGCTTTCTTT.

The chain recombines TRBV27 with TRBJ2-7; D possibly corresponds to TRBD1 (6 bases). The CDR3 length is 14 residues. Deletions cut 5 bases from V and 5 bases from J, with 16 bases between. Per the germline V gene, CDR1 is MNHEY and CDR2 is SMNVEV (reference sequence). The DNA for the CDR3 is TGTGCCAGCAGTCCAGAGACAGGTTACGACGAGCAGTACTTC. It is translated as CASSPETGYDEQYF.

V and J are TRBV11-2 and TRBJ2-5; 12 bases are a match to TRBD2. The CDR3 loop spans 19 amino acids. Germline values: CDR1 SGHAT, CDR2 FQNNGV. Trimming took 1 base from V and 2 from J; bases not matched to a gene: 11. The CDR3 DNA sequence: TGTGCCAGCAGCTTAGGGGCGGCTAGCGGGAGGGTAAGACAAGAGACCCAGTACTTC. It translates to CASSLGAASGRVRQETQYF.

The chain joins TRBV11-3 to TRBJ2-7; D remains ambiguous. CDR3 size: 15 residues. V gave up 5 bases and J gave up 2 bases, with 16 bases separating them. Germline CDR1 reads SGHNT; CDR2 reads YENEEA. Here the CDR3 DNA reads TGTGCCAGCAGCCCGTTGCTAATCCCTACCTACGAGCAGTACTTC. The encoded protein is CASSPLLIPTYEQYF.

The DNA for the CDR3 is TGCGCCAGCAGCCAAGAGCCGACTAGCGGGAGTTTCAACGAGCAGTACTTC. Encoded protein: CASSQEPTSGSFNEQYF. The V and J genes are TRBV4-1 and TRBJ2-7; TRBD2 agrees at 12 bases. The CDR3 contains 17 residues. With V trimmed by 0 bases and J by 5 bases, 8 bases remained unmatched. Germline loops: CDR1 MGHRA, CDR2 YSYEKL.

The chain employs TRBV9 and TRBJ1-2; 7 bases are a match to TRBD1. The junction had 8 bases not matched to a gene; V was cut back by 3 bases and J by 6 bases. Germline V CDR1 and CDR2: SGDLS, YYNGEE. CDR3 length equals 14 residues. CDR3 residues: CASSANYRGDGYTF. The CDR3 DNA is TGTGCCAGCAGCGCGAACTACAGGGGCGATGGCTACACCTTC.

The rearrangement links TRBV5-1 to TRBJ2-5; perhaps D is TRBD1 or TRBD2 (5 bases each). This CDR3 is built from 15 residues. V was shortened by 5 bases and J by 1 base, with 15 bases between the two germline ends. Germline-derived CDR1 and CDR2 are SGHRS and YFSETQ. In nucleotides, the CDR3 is TGCGCCAGCAGACCTCCGACCGGGACCCAAGAGACCCAGTACTTC. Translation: CASRPPTGTQETQYF.

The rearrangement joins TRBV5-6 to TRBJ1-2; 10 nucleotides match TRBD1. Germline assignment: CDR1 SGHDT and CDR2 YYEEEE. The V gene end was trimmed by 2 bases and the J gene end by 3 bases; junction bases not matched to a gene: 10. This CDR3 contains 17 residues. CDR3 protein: CASSFPTLTGGDYGYTF. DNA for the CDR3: TGTGCCAGCAGCTTCCCGACCTTGACAGGGGGCGACTATGGCTACACCTTC.

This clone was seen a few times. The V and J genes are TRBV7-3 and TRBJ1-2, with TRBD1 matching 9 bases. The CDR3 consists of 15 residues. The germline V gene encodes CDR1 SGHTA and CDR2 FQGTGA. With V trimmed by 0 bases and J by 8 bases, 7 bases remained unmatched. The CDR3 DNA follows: TGTGCCAGCAGCTTAACTCCGGGACAGGGCGAAGGCTACACCTTC. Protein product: CASSLTPGQGEGYTF.